The 25 T cell receptor beta chains given below trace back to one sample, sequenced in a study of blood T cell repertoires in COVID-19. Clones were sequenced by immunoSEQ multiplex PCR, and TCRdb holds only the in-frame ones, with some missing. The sample has 110,000 or so clones, roughly 80% seen once. The sample taken for sequencing was peripheral blood. All receptors come from a woman of 80 years or more with acute or convalescent COVID-19.

V and J are TRBV6-6 and TRBJ1-5; D not resolved. Per the germline V gene, CDR1 is MNHNY and CDR2 is SVGAGI (reference sequence). The V end lost 11 bases, the J end lost 7 bases, and 21 bases lay between the germline ends. The CDR3 sequence is 14 residues long. The CDR3 protein is CASRDRGGGQPQHF. The CDR3 region has the DNA TGTGCCTCCAGAGATCGGGGTGGAGGACAGCCCCAGCATTTT.

About this clone itself: The same CDR3 also results from other DNA sequences found in this sample. This sequence joins TRBV15 and TRBJ1-1, with D possibly TRBD1 on 6 matching bases. Germline CDR1 and CDR2: LNHNV and YYDKDF (reference sequence). The CDR3 totals 15 residues. Trimming took off 3 bases at V and 0 bases at J, with 11 bases between the two ends. Here the CDR3 DNA reads TGTGCCACCAGCAGGTCCCAGGGGATGAACACTGAAGCTTTCTTT. Amino acids: CATSRSQGMNTEAFF.

The chain employs TRBV12-3 or TRBV12-4 and TRBJ2-3; possible D gene TRBD1, 5 bases. Deletions cut 5 bases from V and 6 bases from J, with 9 bases between. The length of the CDR3 is 12 residues. CDR3 loop: CASSPRQDTQYF. The CDR3 DNA reads TGTGCCAGCAGTCCTAGACAGGATACGCAGTATTTT.

The J gene is TRBJ2-3, the V gene TRBV30; possible D gene TRBD1, 8 bases. The germline gives CDR1 GTSNPN, CDR2 SVGIG (reference sequence). This CDR3 spans 16 amino acids. V shed 2 bases and J shed 5 bases, with 20 bases lying between them. The CDR3 region has the DNA TGTGCCTGGAGTTCCGCACCGGGAGGACAGGGAGATACGCAGTATTTT. Translating gives CAWSSAPGGQGDTQYF.

The V and J genes are TRBV20-1 and TRBJ2-5; TRBD2 matches at 7 bases. CDR3 size: 15 residues. Germline CDR1 and CDR2: DFQATT and SNEGSKA (reference sequence). Germline trimming cut 3 bases from V and 1 base from J; bases unmatched to any gene: 8. The DNA of the CDR3 is TGCAGTGCTAGTAAGCTAGCGGTCCTCCAAGAGACCCAGTACTTC. This codes for CSASKLAVLQETQYF.

The V gene is TRBV19, the J gene TRBJ1-1; D call uncertain. Germline lookup yields CDR1 LNHDA and CDR2 SQIVND (reference sequence). This CDR3 has 14 residues. Trimming shortened V by 2 bases and J by 5 bases, and 12 bases separated the two germline ends. The DNA of the CDR3 is TGTGCCAGTAGTATAATTGTCGGGAAGACTGAAGCTTTCTTT. It codes for CASSIIVGKTEAFF.

This clone was seen at least ten times. The chain uses TRBV5-6 and TRBJ2-7; D call uncertain. This CDR3 has 11 amino acids. CDR1 is SGHDT and CDR2 is YYEEEE in the germline V gene. Between the trimmed V and J ends, which lost 2 bases and 3 bases, there was a span of 3 bases. The CDR3 is CASSFHYEQYF. CDR3 nucleotide sequence: TGTGCCAGCAGCTTCCACTACGAGCAGTACTTC.

The chain employs TRBV27 and TRBJ2-7, with 8 bases identical to TRBD1. V lost 5 bases to trimming and J lost 2 bases; unmatched junction nucleotides: 8. This CDR3 is built from 15 residues. Germline V gene lookup returns CDR1 MNHEY and CDR2 SMNVEV (reference sequence). In nucleotides, the CDR3 is TGTGCCAGCAGTCTAGGGACAGGCGGGCCCTACGAGCAGTACTTC. This gives the protein CASSLGTGGPYEQYF.

V and J are TRBV27 and TRBJ1-4, with D unresolved. Germline CDR1 reads MNHEY; CDR2 reads SMNVEV (reference sequence). The CDR3 has 14 amino acids. Trimming stripped 2 bases from V and 6 bases from J, with 10 bases between. The CDR3 sequence is CASSLLSQDEKLFF. The CDR3 DNA reads TGTGCCAGCAGTTTACTTTCGCAGGATGAAAAACTGTTTTTT.

This chain connects TRBV5-5 to TRBJ1-1, with D possibly matching TRBD1 (5 bases). The ends were cut back, 4 bases at V and 0 bases at J, with 10 bases in the middle. Germline CDR1 is SGHKS and CDR2 is YYEKEE (reference sequence). The length of the CDR3 is 14 residues. The CDR3 DNA follows: TGTGCCAGCAGCGGGGGGACGGTGAACACTGAAGCTTTCTTT. Translation gives CASSGGTVNTEAFF.

The V and J genes are TRBV5-6 and TRBJ2-3; 13 bases align to TRBD2. The CDR3 contains 15 residues. Germline CDR1 is SGHDT and CDR2 is YYEEEE. Trimming cost V 4 bases and J 6 bases; bases outside gene matches: 5. CDR3 DNA sequence: TGTGCCAGCAGCCCTGAGACTAGCGGGGGGGATACGCAGTATTTT. Translated: CASSPETSGGDTQYF.

The chain employs TRBV12-3 or TRBV12-4 and TRBJ1-1; D not certain. The CDR3 is made up of 11 amino acids. V lost 3 bases, J lost 8 bases, and 7 bases lay in between. CDR3 DNA sequence: TGTGCCAGCAGTTTCGCGATAGAAGCTTTCTTT. This codes for CASSFAIEAFF.

The chain is built from TRBV5-1 and TRBJ2-5, with 10 nucleotides matching TRBD1. J lost 5 bases, V lost 4 bases, and 14 bases had no gene match. This CDR3 spans 17 amino acids. Per the germline V gene, CDR1 is SGHRS and CDR2 is YFSETQ. CDR3 sequence reads: CASSPGTGEFVAETQYF. In DNA, the CDR3 is TGCGCCAGCAGCCCCGGGACAGGGGAGTTTGTTGCGGAGACCCAGTACTTC.

The chain employs TRBV9 and TRBJ2-2; 9 bases fit TRBD2. There are 17 residues in the CDR3. V shed 0 bases and J 5 bases; nucleotides not matched to a gene: 8. Germline V gene data show CDR1 as SGDLS and CDR2 as YYNGEE. As DNA, the CDR3 is TGTGCCAGCAGCGTAGGCATAAATAGCGGGAGAACCGGGGAGCTGTTTTTT. It translates to CASSVGINSGRTGELFF. Complete variable domain (other parts from reference TRBV9 and TRBJ2-2): DSGVTQTPKHLITATGQRVTLRCSPRSGDLSVYWYQQSLDQGLQFLIQYYNGEERAKGNILERFSAQQFPDLHSELNLSSLELGDSALYFCASSVGINSGRTGELFFGEGSRLTVL.

V is TRBV28 and J is TRBJ1-3; D gene unclear. Germline lookup yields CDR1 MDHEN and CDR2 SYDVKM. V shed 6 bases and J shed 0 bases, with 9 bases lying between them. The CDR3 has 14 residues. The CDR3 here is CASRVDFSGNTIYF. For the CDR3, the DNA is TGTGCCAGCAGGGTGGACTTCTCTGGAAACACCATATATTTT.

This clone is categorized as hyperexpanded. The rearrangement links TRBV27 to TRBJ2-3; 9 nucleotides agree with TRBD2. J lost 0 bases, V lost 8 bases, and 6 bases had no gene match. The germline CDR1 and CDR2 sequences are MNHEY and SMNVEV (reference sequence). The CDR3 is made up of 15 amino acids. This CDR3 reads CASANSGGSTDTQYF. DNA for the CDR3: TGTGCCAGCGCTAATAGCGGGGGTAGCACAGATACGCAGTATTTT.

The chain is built from TRBV12-3 or TRBV12-4 and TRBJ1-2; D remains unclear. Trimming stripped 5 bases from V and 3 bases from J, with 10 bases between. The CDR3 has 13 residues. The CDR3 coding sequence is TGTGCCAGCAGTGAGGGAAGGGACTATGGCTACACCTTC. It codes for CASSEGRDYGYTF.

The V and J genes are TRBV29-1 and TRBJ1-2, with 9 positions matching TRBD1. V was pared by 2 bases and J by 3 bases, with 4 bases of the junction left unmatched. Germline assignment: CDR1 SQVTM and CDR2 ANQGSEA. The CDR3 spans 14 residues. The CDR3 DNA follows: TGCAGCGTTGAAAGGGACAGGGAATACTATGGCTACACCTTC. Its protein is CSVERDREYYGYTF.

V usage is TRBV2 and J usage is TRBJ1-3, with D possibly being TRBD1 (6 bases). This CDR3 has 15 amino acids. Trimming pared 7 bases from V and 0 bases from J, leaving 13 bases between. Germline V gives CDR1 SNHLY, CDR2 FYNNEI. This CDR3 is CASTPQGLSGNTIYF. The CDR3 DNA is TGTGCCAGCACCCCACAGGGTCTCTCTGGAAACACCATATATTTT.

This clone was found once. The chain links TRBV9 to TRBJ2-7, with 7 bases that match TRBD1. Germline CDR1 is SGDLS and CDR2 is YYNGEE. J was trimmed by 5 bases and V by 2 bases; bases with no gene match: 25. The CDR3 is made up of 20 amino acids. The CDR3 DNA is TGTGCCAGCAGCGTTGGTGCAGGTGGGACAGTTCCAACGAGTTTGGACGAGCAGTACGTC. It yields the protein CASSVGAGGTVPTSLDEQYV.

A single count supports this clone. The V gene is TRBV29-1, the J gene TRBJ2-1; D uncertain. Trimming took 4 bases from V and 2 from J, leaving 12 bases between them. Per the germline V gene, CDR1 is SQVTM and CDR2 is ANQGSEA. The CDR3 length is 14 residues. CDR3 nucleotide sequence: TGCAGCGTTGTCGTCCTGGAGCCCTACAATGAGCAGTTCTTC. Translating it yields CSVVVLEPYNEQFF.

The genes are TRBV3-1 (or the pseudogene TRBV3-2) and TRBJ1-2; tentative D call: TRBD1 (6 bases). Germline CDR1 LGHDT, CDR2 YNNKEL (reference sequence). There are 13 residues in the CDR3. Trimming cost V 0 bases and J 8 bases, with 10 bases left between them. This CDR3 reads CASSQDRGAGYTF. In nucleotides, the CDR3 is TGTGCCAGCAGCCAAGATCGGGGGGCGGGCTACACCTTC.

The table lists this clone with a count of one. Written as DNA, the CDR3 is TGTGCCAGTAGTACTGAAGCGTTCGCGAACACCGGGGAGCTGTTTTTT. Amino acids: CASSTEAFANTGELFF. This chain uses TRBV19 with TRBJ2-2; D call uncertain. The CDR3 extends over 16 amino acids. V shed 4 bases and J shed 0 bases, with 12 bases lying between them. Per germline, CDR1 LNHDA and CDR2 SQIVND (reference sequence).

The chain carries TRBV9 and TRBJ1-3, with a weak D call TRBD1 (5 bases). The germline V gene has CDR1 SGDLS and CDR2 YYNGEE. Trimming took off 0 bases at V and 0 bases at J, with 13 bases between the two ends. The CDR3 runs to 17 residues. The CDR3 region is CASSVAPGGNSGNTIYF. CDR3 nucleotide sequence: TGTGCCAGCAGCGTAGCGCCGGGGGGGAACTCTGGAAACACCATATATTTT.

This clone was observed a single time. V gene TRBV19 combines with J gene TRBJ2-7, with 10 bases aligning to TRBD2. The CDR3 length is 16 residues. After removal of 7 bases from V and 4 bases from J, the junction contained 13 bases not matched to a gene. Germline V gene data show CDR1 as LNHDA and CDR2 as SQIVND (reference sequence). The CDR3, as DNA: TGTGCCAGTACTGGACCTACAACTAGCGGGATTTACGAGCAGTACTTC. This sequence encodes CASTGPTTSGIYEQYF.